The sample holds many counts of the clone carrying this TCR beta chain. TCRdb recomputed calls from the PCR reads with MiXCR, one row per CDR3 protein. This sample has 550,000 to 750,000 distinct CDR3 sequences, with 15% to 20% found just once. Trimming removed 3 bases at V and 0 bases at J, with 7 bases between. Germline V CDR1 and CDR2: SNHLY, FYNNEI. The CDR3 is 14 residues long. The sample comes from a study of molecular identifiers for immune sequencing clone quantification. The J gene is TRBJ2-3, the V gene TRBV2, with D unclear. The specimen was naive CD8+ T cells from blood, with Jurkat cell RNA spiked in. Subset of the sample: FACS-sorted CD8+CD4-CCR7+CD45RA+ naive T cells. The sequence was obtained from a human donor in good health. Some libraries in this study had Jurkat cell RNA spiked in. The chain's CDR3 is CASSDWSSTDTQYF. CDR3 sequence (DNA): TGTGCCAGCAGTGACTGGTCTAGCACAGATACGCAGTATTTT.